The entry that follows covers one T cell receptor beta chain sequence. The antigen remains undetermined. The data belong to a study of T cells in localized non-small cell lung cancer. Overall study findings and caveats: A denser population of T cells in blood accompanied longer overall survival. Appearance in adjacent lung was seen for a median around 60 of the top 100 tumor clones.

Germline values: CDR1 MNHEY, CDR2 SVGAGI. The junction had 3 bases not matched to a gene; V was cut back by 1 base and J by 5 bases. The CDR3 totals 16 residues. TCRdb keeps only in-frame clones here, not all; method: immunoSEQ multiplex PCR. The table includes roughly 25,000 clones, about 92% detected once. The J gene is TRBJ2-4, the V gene TRBV6-5; TRBD1 matches at 12 bases. The specimen was peripheral blood, collected before any cancer treatment. The sequence derives from a man aged 35-69 years with stage III squamous cell lung carcinoma. The CDR3: CASSYFGTGGENIQYF. For the CDR3, the DNA is TGTGCCAGCAGTTACTTCGGGACAGGGGGCGAAAACATTCAGTACTTC.